The entry below gives a single T cell receptor beta chain sequence along with its context. Its specific antigen is unknown. No base qualities exist here, and no much larger clone lies one base off it. This sample was taken from a study of blood T cell repertoires in COVID-19 (dated by TCRdb to the early 2020s). About the investigation overall: The collaborator samples originated in the United States, Italy and Spain and spanned the acute and convalescent phases of COVID-19. The samples were drawn from the first 160 participants of the ongoing ImmuneRACE study and from more than 1,000 subjects provided by 6 global collaborators. Subjects who had been exposed to COVID-19, were actively infected with it, or had recovered from it provided the deeply sampled blood TCRbeta repertoires that made up the dataset. A de-identified subject ID, COVID-19 status, age in years and sex were almost always included in the sample metadata. The repertoires were released in a freely available public database intended as a resource for research on the immune response to SARS-CoV-2. The prospective study material was composed of cDNA or gDNA derived from T cells, B-cell-depleted T cells, or PBMCs. HLA class I and class II types, where available, came from metadata supplied by the sample provider rather than from assay-based typing. What the authors observed across the whole study: The quantity of clinical and demographic metadata differed by source and by participant and was supplied without curation.

TCRbeta CDR3 regions were amplified from genomic DNA using the immunoSEQ Assay, a bias-controlled multiplex PCR. In the original analysis: The number of nucleated cells in each sample was estimated by amplification of reference gene primers within the assay. To quantify the absolute abundance of each unique TCRbeta CDR3 rearrangement, sequence reads were collapsed and filtered. For each sample, productive Simpson clonality was calculated by taking the square root of Simpson's diversity index across productive rearrangements. In TCRdb, the immuneACCESS table is reduced to in-frame sequences with V and J assigned. These tables do not hold every clone; where another copy was compared, an unresolved V gene accounts for under half, and the others remain unexplained. D and trimming come from the DNA, and the V and J calls and clone size come from that table. The sample table records 200,000 to 250,000 clones; approximately 79% of these occur just once. The ten largest clones take up 5.1% of the sample.

Germline trimming amounts to 0 bases on V and 8 bases on J, with 2 as the count of junction bases outside the gene matches. The CDR3 sequence holds 15 residues, the cysteine and phenylalanine included. Only the CDR3 DNA is retained, 45 bases long and in frame from the first base. Each collaborating institution followed its own protocols to collect whole blood in K2EDTA tubes. For TCRbeta analysis, collaborators shipped samples as frozen whole blood, isolated PBMCs, or DNA extracted from either of those sample types. Sequenced input: peripheral blood. This receptor chain uses TRBV23-1 and TRBJ1-4; TRBD1 fits 11 bases in the junction. TRBV23-1 is given ORF status, its function remaining uncertain. This receptor was obtained from a human donor in a cohort sampled during active COVID-19. In nucleotide form, the sequence is TGCGCCAGCAGTCAATCTAGGACAGGGGGCGAAAAACTGTTTTTT. Its protein reads: CASSQSRTGGEKLFF.